These T cell receptor beta chains were read from a single sample in a study of blood T cell repertoires in COVID-19. Data came from immunoSEQ multiplex PCR; TCRdb stores just in-frame clones and leaves some out. The sample includes roughly 250,000 clones, more than 65% of them seen just once. The specimen was peripheral blood. These receptors all come from a person between 70 and 80 years old with COVID-19, enrolled during active disease. Each CDR3 is given with its conserved first and last residue. D genes are given only for firm matches. The size entry is marked missing in some rows and otherwise reads once, few, many or a size class.

v_call	d_call	j_call	clone_size	cdr3_nt	cdr3_aa
TRBV5-1	NA	TRBJ1-3	NA	TGCGCCAGCAGCTTGGCCCCTTCGGGATCCGGAAACACCATATATTTT	CASSLAPSGSGNTIYF
TRBV30	TRBD1	TRBJ1-5	NA	TGTGCCTGGAGTGTACAAGGGGACAGAAATCAGCCCCAGCATTTT	CAWSVQGDRNQPQHF
TRBV7-3	NA	TRBJ1-1	NA	TGTGCCAGCAGCCCACCAGGGAACACTGAAGCTTTCTTT	CASSPPGNTEAFF
TRBV19	TRBD1	TRBJ2-4	NA	TGTGCCAGTAGTAGGGCGGGACAGGGGGCCAAAAACATTCAGTACTTC	CASSRAGQGAKNIQYF
TRBV25-1	NA	TRBJ1-4	NA	TGTGCCAGCAGTGGCGGCTTGGATGAAAAACTGTTTTTT	CASSGGLDEKLFF
TRBV30	TRBD1	TRBJ2-5	NA	TGTGCCTGGAGTGTACCCCGGACAGGGTACGAGACCCAGTACTTC	CAWSVPRTGYETQYF
TRBV19	TRBD2	TRBJ2-5	once	TGTGCCAGTAGTACCCGAGCGGGAGGGCTGGGAGAGACCCAGTACTTC	CASSTRAGGLGETQYF
TRBV7-8	TRBD2	TRBJ2-7	NA	TGTGCCAGCAGCACGACTAGCGGGGGAACCTACGAGCAGTACTTC	CASSTTSGGTYEQYF
TRBV5-1	TRBD2	TRBJ2-7	NA	TGCGCCAGCAGCTTGGAAGGACTAGGATCCTACGAGCAGTACTTC	CASSLEGLGSYEQYF
TRBV28	NA	TRBJ1-5	NA	TGTGCCAGCGCCCAGGTTAGTCAGCCCCAGCATTTT	CASAQVSQPQHF
TRBV28	TRBD2	TRBJ2-7	few	TGTGCCAGCAGTTTATCTAGCGGGTTAAGTGGGAACGAGCAGTACTTC	CASSLSSGLSGNEQYF
TRBV27	TRBD1	TRBJ1-6	NA	TGTGCCAGCAGTTCCAGGGCCGGGACAGGGCGTCCACCCCTCCACTTT	CASSSRAGTGRPPLHF
TRBV29-1	TRBD1	TRBJ2-7	NA	TGCAGCGGTGGACAGGGTTTGGACGAGCAGTACTTC	CSGGQGLDEQYF
TRBV19	NA	TRBJ1-4	few	TGTGCCAGTAGTCCCTCGGGGAGCCTTAATGAAAAACTGTTTTTT	CASSPSGSLNEKLFF
TRBV5-8	NA	TRBJ1-1	NA	TGTGCCAGCAGCTTGGTGGGGCGCACTGAAGCTTTCTTT	CASSLVGRTEAFF